This T cell receptor (beta chain) was found in a study of response to subunit inactivated influenza vaccine. The V gene's germline CDR1 is MNHNS and CDR2 SASEGT. With V trimmed by 4 bases and J by 2 bases, 9 bases remained unmatched. The CDR3 spans 17 residues. TCRdb re-called the RT-PCR reads with MiXCR, one entry per CDR3 protein. The table lists 150,000 to 200,000 distinct CDR3 sequences, roughly a tenth of them singletons. Findings of the study overall: There was a suggestion from the authors that each seasonal influenza vaccination recruits few new T cells.

With respect to this clonotype: What it binds is unknown.

V usage is TRBV6-1 and J usage is TRBJ2-3; 10 bases align to TRBD2. The receptor's source is a man in his fifties or sixties who received an inactivated influenza vaccine. Sequencing was performed on non-naive T cells sorted from PBMCs, taken roughly 6 weeks after vaccination. This CDR3 reads CASSVSKRGGFTDTQYF. The CDR3 nucleotides are TGTGCCAGCAGTGTCTCCAAGCGGGGGGGGTTCACAGATACGCAGTATTTT.